The 26 T cell receptor beta chains presented below share a single source sample, sequenced in a study of blood T cell repertoires in COVID-19. Measured with immunoSEQ multiplex PCR; TCRdb has only the in-frame clones, and not every one. Of 250,000 to 350,000 clones in the sample, 85% to 90% were seen once. The sequenced material came from peripheral blood. The receptor set was obtained from a woman in her twenties or thirties with COVID-19, enrolled during active disease.

The rearrangement uses TRBV3-1 (or the pseudogene TRBV3-2) and TRBJ1-1; 7 bases line up with TRBD1. This CDR3 has 17 residues. Germline loops: CDR1 LGHDT, CDR2 YNNKEL (reference sequence). V was pared by 4 bases and J by 4 bases, with 15 bases of the junction left unmatched. CDR3: CASSPTPMTGSGTEAFF. CDR3 in DNA: TGTGCCAGCAGCCCGACCCCAATGACAGGGTCGGGCACTGAAGCTTTCTTT.

In its sample, this clone was seen once. The V call is TRBV2, the J call TRBJ1-3, with D possibly TRBD1 on 5 matching bases. V was shortened by 7 bases and J by 13 bases, with 23 bases between the two germline ends. Germline values: CDR1 SNHLY, CDR2 FYNNEI. CDR3 length: 14 amino acids. In nucleotides, the CDR3 is TGTGCCAGCACGAGTCTGACAGATGAAAGGGCTATATATTTT. It encodes CASTSLTDERAIYF.

This clone was seen many times. The chain has TRBV11-2 and TRBJ2-7; 8 positions agree with TRBD2. Losses at the gene ends were 5 bases for V and 3 bases for J; bases not matched to a gene: 15. Germline CDR1 is SGHAT and CDR2 is FQNNGV. CDR3 length: 17 residues. The CDR3 region is CASSTLGGRREVYEQYF. In nucleotides, the CDR3 is TGTGCCAGCAGCACCCTCGGGGGACGGCGGGAGGTCTACGAGCAGTACTTC.

This chain connects TRBV5-1 to TRBJ2-2; 7 bases fit TRBD2. V shed 0 bases, J shed 6 bases, and the junction held 8 bases outside the gene matches. The CDR3 contains 16 residues. In germline, CDR1 is SGHRS, CDR2 YFSETQ. The CDR3 loop is CASSLDRGSTPGELFF. CDR3 nucleotides: TGCGCCAGCAGCTTGGATCGCGGGAGCACGCCCGGGGAGCTGTTTTTT.

V and J are TRBV7-2 and TRBJ1-6; 7 positions match TRBD1. This CDR3 has 14 residues. Looked up from germline, CDR1 is SGHTA and CDR2 is FQGNSA. With 3 bases clipped from V and 10 bases from J, the junction kept 6 bases outside the gene matches. CDR3 sequence: CASSLNRGSSPLHF. CDR3 sequence (DNA): TGTGCCAGCAGCTTGAACAGGGGAAGCTCACCCCTCCACTTT.

The chain couples TRBV5-1 to TRBJ1-4; tentative D call: TRBD1 (5 bases). V lost 4 bases and J lost 2, with 18 bases in between. Germline V lookup: CDR1 SGHRS, CDR2 YFSETQ. The CDR3 has 17 amino acids. The CDR3 nucleotides are TGCGCCAGCAGCCCTCGGGGGAATTCGACTACTAATGAAAAACTGTTTTTT. Translating it yields CASSPRGNSTTNEKLFF.

This clone appeared a single time. CDR3 loop: CASSPGLAGDDEQFF. DNA for the CDR3: TGTGCCAGCAGCCCGGGACTAGCGGGAGATGATGAGCAGTTCTTC. The genes are TRBV11-3 and TRBJ2-1; 14 bases line up with TRBD2. Trimming cost V 5 bases and J 8 bases; bases outside gene matches: 5. Germline-derived CDR1 and CDR2 are SGHNT and YENEEA. The CDR3 sequence is 15 residues long.

This clone was observed once. The rearrangement uses TRBV2 and TRBJ2-1; 9 bases map to TRBD2. Germline trimming cut 7 bases from V and 7 bases from J; bases unmatched to any gene: 8. The CDR3 contains 14 residues. Germline CDR1 is SNHLY and CDR2 is FYNNEI. The CDR3 region is CASTLAGAGNEQFF. In DNA form, the CDR3 reads TGTGCCAGCACTTTAGCGGGAGCCGGGAATGAGCAGTTCTTC.

The chain carries TRBV28 and TRBJ2-5; 7 positions agree with TRBD1. The CDR3 consists of 13 residues. CDR1 and CDR2 (germline): MDHEN, SYDVKM. Unmatched junction bases numbered 5, after V lost 5 bases and J lost 5 bases. The CDR3 sequence is CASSGTVTETQYF. CDR3 sequence (DNA): TGTGCCAGCAGTGGGACAGTCACGGAGACCCAGTACTTC.

In regard to this clone: One end of the junction does not line up with germline, which may come from a read error. Here the CDR3 reads CAWSATGTGLSSF. CDR3 DNA: TGTGCCTGGAGTGCGACCGGGACAGGGCTAAGCTCCTTC. The rearrangement links TRBV30 to TRBJ2-7, with TRBD1 identical over 9 bases. The CDR3 is 13 amino acids. Looked up from germline, CDR1 is GTSNPN and CDR2 is SVGIG (reference sequence).

V is TRBV19 and J is TRBJ1-2, with 11 bases aligning to TRBD1. CDR1 and CDR2 from the germline V gene are LNHDA and SQIVND (reference sequence). The CDR3 has 15 residues. Losses at the gene ends were 7 bases for V and 3 bases for J; bases not matched to a gene: 7. CDR3 nucleotide sequence: TGTGCCAGTACGGACAGGGGGCAGGGCGACTATGGCTACACCTTC. This translates into CASTDRGQGDYGYTF.

The chain has TRBV24-1 and TRBJ2-2; TRBD2 matches 9 bases. Germline lookup yields CDR1 KGHDR and CDR2 SFDVKD. This CDR3 spans 14 amino acids. The CDR3 is CATRRLAGIGELFF. CDR3 coding DNA: TGTGCGACTAGGAGGCTAGCGGGAATCGGGGAGCTGTTTTTT.

V is TRBV7-2 and J is TRBJ2-3; D is uncertain. V was trimmed by 1 base and J by 1 base, leaving 3 bases between them. From germline, CDR1 is SGHTA and CDR2 FQGNSA. The CDR3 totals 13 residues. CDR3 amino acids: CASSLVGTDTQYF. The CDR3 DNA sequence: TGTGCCAGCAGCTTAGTCGGCACAGATACGCAGTATTTT.

The rearrangement uses TRBV5-1 and TRBJ2-7; a weak D match, TRBD1 (6 bases). The CDR3 is 13 residues long. The germline gives CDR1 SGHRS, CDR2 YFSETQ. V was shortened by 7 bases and J by 2 bases, with 13 bases between the two germline ends. The DNA for the CDR3 is TGCGCCAGCGGGCAACAGGGAACCTACGAGCAGTACTTC. Translated, it gives CASGQQGTYEQYF.

This clone was observed a single time. The chain combines TRBV5-1 with TRBJ1-5; the D gene is possibly TRBD1 (5 bases). The germline V gene has CDR1 SGHRS and CDR2 YFSETQ. The CDR3 runs to 15 residues. V gave up 1 base and J gave up 5 bases, with 13 bases separating them. The CDR3 region is CASSLRPGGDQPQHF. CDR3 sequence (DNA): TGCGCCAGCAGCTTGCGGCCCGGGGGAGATCAGCCCCAGCATTTT.

V gene TRBV3-1 (or the pseudogene TRBV3-2) combines with J gene TRBJ2-7, with 13 bases matching TRBD2. Germline CDR1 is LGHDT and CDR2 is YNNKEL (reference sequence). The CDR3 spans 16 residues. The V and J ends lost 3 bases and 6 bases, in that order; junction bases with no gene match: 8. CDR3 nucleotide sequence: TGTGCCAGCAGCCACCTTGGACTAGCGGGAGTTCCCGAGCAGTACTTC. Translation: CASSHLGLAGVPEQYF.

The chain couples TRBV9 to TRBJ1-2; D is possibly TRBD1 (5 bases). Germline CDR1 SGDLS, CDR2 YYNGEE. V was clipped by 5 bases and J by 3 bases, with 11 bases between them. CDR3 size: 13 residues. The CDR3, as DNA: TGTGCCAGCAGTACAGACAGCTACTATGGCTACACCTTC. Protein: CASSTDSYYGYTF.

The rearrangement joins TRBV10-3 to TRBJ2-5, with a weak D call TRBD1 (6 bases). The CDR3 has 13 residues. The ends were cut back, 4 bases at V and 5 bases at J, with 11 bases in the middle. Germline-derived CDR1 and CDR2 are ENHRY and SYGVKD. The CDR3 reads CAISAPRGETQYF. DNA for the CDR3: TGTGCCATCAGTGCCCCCAGGGGTGAGACCCAGTACTTC.

This chain links TRBV29-1 with TRBJ2-1, with 9 bases matching TRBD2. Germline V lookup: CDR1 SQVTM, CDR2 ANQGSEA. The CDR3 runs 15 residues. The J segment lost 5 bases and the V segment lost 1 base, leaving 6 bases of the junction unmatched. CDR3 nucleotide sequence: TGCAGCGTTGAAGGTCTTAGCGGGAGCAACAATGAGCAGTTCTTC. Residues: CSVEGLSGSNNEQFF.

The chain couples TRBV5-1 to TRBJ2-6, with D tentatively TRBD2 (5 bases). Germline V gives CDR1 SGHRS, CDR2 YFSETQ. The germline V and J ends were trimmed by 4 bases and 13 bases, with 15 bases remaining between them. The CDR3 covers 13 residues. CDR3 nucleotide sequence: TGCGCCAGCAGCCCCGACACGGGAAAAGTCCTGACTTTC. Its protein product is CASSPDTGKVLTF.

This chain connects TRBV30 to TRBJ2-5; 13 nucleotides agree with TRBD2. With 0 bases clipped from V and 5 bases from J, the junction kept 6 bases outside the gene matches. The CDR3 has 16 amino acids. Looked up from germline, CDR1 is GTSNPN and CDR2 is SVGIG (reference sequence). The CDR3 region has the DNA TGTGCCTGGAGTGTACTACTAGCGGGAGGGCGGGAGACCCAGTACTTC. Protein: CAWSVLLAGGRETQYF.

V is TRBV5-1 and J is TRBJ1-6; D may be TRBD1 (5 bases). The V gene's germline CDR1 is SGHRS and CDR2 YFSETQ. The CDR3 runs 13 residues. V was pared by 6 bases and J by 8 bases, with 12 bases between. The DNA for the CDR3 is TGCGCCAGCACCGGGACGGGGGATTCACCCCTCCACTTT. Translating gives CASTGTGDSPLHF.

The chain joins TRBV27 to TRBJ2-5, with 7 bases matching TRBD2. CDR1 MNHEY and CDR2 SMNVEV come from the germline V gene (reference sequence). This CDR3 has 15 residues. The J segment lost 5 bases and the V segment lost 3 bases, leaving 9 bases of the junction unmatched. CDR3 region: CASSFTGGSGETQYF. CDR3 sequence (DNA): TGTGCCAGCAGTTTTACGGGGGGTAGTGGGGAGACCCAGTACTTC.

On this clone: One end of the junction varies from germline; a read error may be responsible. The V and J genes are TRBV3-1 (or the pseudogene TRBV3-2) and TRBJ1-3; D is possibly TRBD1 (5 bases). Germline CDR1 and CDR2: LGHDT and YNNKEL (reference sequence). The CDR3 extends over 14 amino acids. CDR3: CASSQDLGPEGDDF. As DNA, the CDR3 is TGTGCCAGCAGCCAAGATCTTGGGCCCGAAGGGGATGATTTT.

CDR3 region: CASSHGSTTEAFF. The CDR3, as DNA: TGTGCCAGCAGCCACGGGTCTACCACTGAAGCTTTCTTT. The chain has TRBV27 and TRBJ1-1; D unresolved. V shed 6 bases and J shed 4 bases, with 12 bases lying between them. Germline V gives CDR1 MNHEY, CDR2 SMNVEV (reference sequence). The CDR3 has 13 residues.

This clone was found a few times. This chain links TRBV7-2 with TRBJ2-1; D might be TRBD2 (5 bases). CDR3 length: 15 amino acids. The germline V and J ends were trimmed by 1 base and 2 bases, with 9 bases remaining between them. Per the germline V gene, CDR1 is SGHTA and CDR2 is FQGNSA. The CDR3 here is CASSLDSGTYNEQFF. The CDR3 coding sequence is TGTGCCAGCAGCTTAGATTCGGGAACCTACAATGAGCAGTTCTTC.